This T cell receptor (beta chain) was recovered during a study of cytomegalovirus exposure and HLA in healthy donors. Findings and limits, study-wide: A later analysis reported that several of the most significant clusters appeared to be linked to common viral pathogens, among them Epstein-Barr virus. HLA alleles were associated with 16,951 TCR beta sequences in a later analysis at 0.05 false discovery rate.

On this clone: What it binds is unknown.

13 Jbeta primers and 60 Vbeta primers were used for the PCR. This table comes from immunoSEQ multiplex PCR, and its TCRdb copy is limited to in-frame clones, with some not included. The sample includes 110,000 to 150,000 clones, around four fifths of them seen just once. Germline lookup yields CDR1 MNHNY and CDR2 SVGAGI (reference sequence). V dropped 6 bases and J dropped 2 bases, with 17 bases sitting between them. CDR3 length equals 15 residues. The source material was PBMCs. The TCR originated in a boy under 10 years old in good health and CMV-seronegative. V is TRBV6-6 and J is TRBJ2-7, with D tentatively TRBD2 (6 bases). The CDR3 DNA reads TGTGCCAGCAGACTAGCCGGGACGGCAACCTACGAGCAGTACTTC. This gives the protein CASRLAGTATYEQYF.